The 18 T cell receptor beta chains listed next were all sequenced from one sample in a study of blood T cells in healthy people across ages (dated by TCRdb to 2015 to 2017). Receptor amplification or capture employed 5' RACE. TCRdb lists the instrument as Illumina HiSeq 2500. A second PCR of about 6 to 11 cycles was performed with a sample-barcoded 5' primer and a J-beta primer mix. TCRdb ran its own pipeline on the public reads, namely fastp trimming at Q25 and MiXCR clone calling, and kept in-frame beta chains. Each entry is one CDR3 protein sequence, shown with its most common DNA and genes. The sample table shows over 1.5 million distinct CDR3 sequences, and approximately 50% are seen once. The ten top clones hold over 2% of the sample. Sequenced input: blood. The origin of the receptors is a woman aged 35 to 49 in good health.

This chain links TRBV7-8 with TRBJ2-7, with TRBD1 as a possible D gene (6 bases). Germline V gene data show CDR1 as SGHVS and CDR2 as FQNEAQ. Trimming cost V 0 bases and J 0 bases, with 18 bases left between them. This CDR3 spans 18 amino acids. The CDR3 bases are TGTGCCAGCAGCTTAGCTTTAGGGCTTCGGGACATCTCCTACGAGCAGTACTTC. This translates into CASSLALGLRDISYEQYF. Complete variable domain (other parts from reference TRBV7-8 and TRBJ2-7): GAGVSQSPRYKVAKRGQDVALRCDPISGHVSLFWYQQALGQGPEFLTYFQNEAQLDKSGLPSDRFFAERPEGSVSTLKIQRTQQEDSAVYLCASSLALGLRDISYEQYFGPGTRLTVT.

A few counts support this clonotype. J is TRBJ1-2 and V is TRBV12-3 or TRBV12-4; 7 positions match TRBD1. The CDR3 loop spans 15 amino acids. Trimming at V came to 5 bases and at J to 3 bases, leaving 9 bases not matched to a gene. As DNA, the CDR3 is TGTGCCAGCAGTGGACTTCAGGGGGTTGACTATGGCTACACCTTC. Translated: CASSGLQGVDYGYTF.

The V gene is TRBV6-4, the J gene TRBJ2-1; D is uncertain. Looked up from germline, CDR1 is MRHNA and CDR2 is SNTAGT. Trimming took off 8 bases at V and 13 bases at J, with 21 bases between the two ends. The CDR3 contains 13 residues. The CDR3 region has the DNA TGTGCCAGCCGACCCTCTGACGGGTATAGTCAGTTCTTC. Protein: CASRPSDGYSQFF.

This clonotype came up once. This chain links TRBV20-1 with TRBJ1-1; 8 bases line up with TRBD1. Germline assignment: CDR1 DFQATT and CDR2 SNEGSKA (reference sequence). The CDR3 has 14 amino acids. V trimming: 6 bases; J trimming: 1 base; junction bases outside the gene matches: 7. The CDR3 reads CSAFPTGGNTEAFF. CDR3 coding DNA: TGCAGTGCCTTTCCCACAGGGGGGAACACTGAAGCTTTCTTT.

This chain links TRBV9 with TRBJ1-2; D not resolved. Trimming left V 3 bases short and J 7 bases short, with 16 bases between. There are 14 residues in the CDR3. Per the germline V gene, CDR1 is SGDLS and CDR2 is YYNGEE. CDR3 sequence reads: CASSATPNLGGYTF. In DNA, the CDR3 is TGTGCCAGCAGCGCCACCCCGAACCTGGGTGGCTACACCTTC.

This clonotype was seen only a few times. The rearrangement uses TRBV10-3 and TRBJ1-4; D uncertain. Germline assignment: CDR1 ENHRY and CDR2 SYGVKD. Trimming stripped 1 base from V and 5 bases from J, with 5 bases between. The CDR3 runs 13 residues. The CDR3 DNA reads as TGTGCCATCAGTGAGTTGGAGAATGAAAAACTGTTTTTT. Its protein is CAISELENEKLFF.

The chain is built from TRBV15 and TRBJ1-5, with D possibly matching TRBD1 (6 bases). V was pared by 9 bases and J by 6 bases, with 21 bases between. The CDR3 consists of 15 residues. Germline lookup yields CDR1 LNHNV and CDR2 YYDKDF (reference sequence). DNA of the CDR3: TGTGCCACGGACGAAATTCGGGGGCAGGGTCAGCCCCAGCATTTT. It codes for CATDEIRGQGQPQHF.

Notes on this clonotype: At one end, the junction sequence differs from germline, possibly due to a read error. The chain couples TRBV13 to TRBJ2-1; D gene ambiguous. This CDR3 region has 13 residues. Per germline, CDR1 PRHDT and CDR2 FYEKMQ (reference sequence). The CDR3 region is CASILSGYNEQFF. CDR3 DNA: TGTGCCAGCATCTTATCTGGTTACAATGAGCAGTTCTTC.

This clonotype came up a few times. The chain combines TRBV28 with TRBJ2-4, with a possible D match to TRBD2 (6 bases). V was pared by 5 bases and J by 2 bases, with 13 bases between. The CDR3 loop spans 15 amino acids. Germline CDR1 reads MDHEN; CDR2 reads SYDVKM. The CDR3 coding sequence is TGTGCCAGCAGTCGTGGAGGGCCTTCCAAAAACATTCAGTACTTC. Translated, it gives CASSRGGPSKNIQYF. Full variable domain (rest looked up from reference TRBV28 and TRBJ2-4): DVKVTQSSRYLVKRTGEKVFLECVQDMDHENMFWYRQDPGLGLRLIYFSYDVKMKEKGDIPEGYSVSREKKERFSLILESASTNQTSMYLCASSRGGPSKNIQYFGAGTRLSVL.

V and J are TRBV5-1 and TRBJ2-1; TRBD1 aligns across 9 bases. The CDR3 covers 15 residues. From germline, CDR1 is SGHRS and CDR2 YFSETQ. Unmatched junction bases numbered 8, after V lost 4 bases and J lost 6 bases. CDR3 residues: CASSPRQGVSNEQFF. CDR3 sequence (DNA): TGCGCCAGCAGCCCCAGACAGGGGGTTTCCAATGAGCAGTTCTTC.

Points on this clonotype: One end of the junction does not line up with germline, which may come from a read error. This chain links TRBV20-1 with TRBJ2-3; 7 bases match TRBD1. The CDR3 length is 14 residues. Germline values: CDR1 DFQATT, CDR2 SNEGSKA (reference sequence). CDR3 loop: CSARGGIRTGTQYF. The CDR3 coding sequence is TGCAGTGCTAGAGGGGGGATTAGGACAGGTACGCAGTATTTT.

The genes are TRBV10-3 and TRBJ2-1; 7 nucleotides match TRBD1. CDR3 length equals 13 residues. V lost 8 bases, J lost 2 bases, and 3 bases stayed unmatched. The V gene's germline CDR1 is ENHRY and CDR2 SYGVKD. CDR3 DNA: TGTGCCATCGGGGGACAGACCTACAATGAGCAGTTCTTC. It yields the protein CAIGGQTYNEQFF.

This chain joins TRBV10-2 and TRBJ2-7, with D maybe TRBD1 (6 bases). The CDR3 is 13 residues long. Trimming pared 3 bases from V and 3 bases from J, leaving 9 bases between. CDR1 WSHSY and CDR2 SAAADI come from the germline V gene. The CDR3 nucleotides are TGCGCCAGCAGTGAAGGGACACGCTACGAGCAGTACTTC. Its protein is CASSEGTRYEQYF.

This clonotype has more than one count but fewer than ten. The chain couples TRBV7-8 to TRBJ2-7; TRBD1 aligns across 7 bases. This CDR3 has 15 amino acids. Germline CDR1 reads SGHVS; CDR2 reads FQNEAQ. Trimming removed 4 bases from V and 2 bases from J; junction bases left unmatched: 8. CDR3 DNA: TGTGCCAGCAGCTCCACAGGGGTTTACCCCTACGAGCAGTACTTC. Its translation is CASSSTGVYPYEQYF.

The V call is TRBV4-3, the J call TRBJ2-3; the match to TRBD2 covers 9 bases. The V segment lost 3 bases and the J segment 0 bases; nucleotides outside the gene matches: 7. The CDR3 runs to 17 residues. In germline, CDR1 is LGHNA, CDR2 YSLEER. CDR3 bases: TGCGCCAGCAGCCAGGGACTAGCCAGGACTAGCACAGATACGCAGTATTTT. Its protein product is CASSQGLARTSTDTQYF.

The J gene is TRBJ2-3, the V gene TRBV20-1; 10 bases align to TRBD1. Losses at the gene ends were 1 base for V and 6 bases for J; bases not matched to a gene: 10. This CDR3 is built from 16 residues. Per the germline V gene, CDR1 is DFQATT and CDR2 is SNEGSKA (reference sequence). The DNA of the CDR3 is TGCAGTGCTAGAGTTGGATTGGGGGGACAGGGGGATACGCAGTATTTT. It is translated as CSARVGLGGQGDTQYF.

The chain employs TRBV10-3 and TRBJ2-1; 7 bases align to TRBD2. CDR3 length equals 16 residues. Germline V lookup: CDR1 ENHRY, CDR2 SYGVKD. J gave up 6 bases and V 0 bases, and 8 bases lay outside the gene matches. CDR3: CAISESLGTTLNEQFF. In DNA, the CDR3 is TGTGCCATCAGTGAGTCGCTGGGGACTACCCTCAATGAGCAGTTCTTC.

In this sample, this clonotype turned up a few times. This chain joins TRBV20-1 and TRBJ2-3; perhaps D is TRBD1 or TRBD2 (5 bases each). There are 15 residues in the CDR3. Trimming left V 1 base short and J 1 base short, with 12 bases between. The germline CDR1 and CDR2 sequences are DFQATT and SNEGSKA (reference sequence). CDR3 in amino acids: CSARGGGFRTDTQYF. Written as DNA, the CDR3 is TGCAGTGCTAGAGGGGGCGGGTTCCGCACAGATACGCAGTATTTT.